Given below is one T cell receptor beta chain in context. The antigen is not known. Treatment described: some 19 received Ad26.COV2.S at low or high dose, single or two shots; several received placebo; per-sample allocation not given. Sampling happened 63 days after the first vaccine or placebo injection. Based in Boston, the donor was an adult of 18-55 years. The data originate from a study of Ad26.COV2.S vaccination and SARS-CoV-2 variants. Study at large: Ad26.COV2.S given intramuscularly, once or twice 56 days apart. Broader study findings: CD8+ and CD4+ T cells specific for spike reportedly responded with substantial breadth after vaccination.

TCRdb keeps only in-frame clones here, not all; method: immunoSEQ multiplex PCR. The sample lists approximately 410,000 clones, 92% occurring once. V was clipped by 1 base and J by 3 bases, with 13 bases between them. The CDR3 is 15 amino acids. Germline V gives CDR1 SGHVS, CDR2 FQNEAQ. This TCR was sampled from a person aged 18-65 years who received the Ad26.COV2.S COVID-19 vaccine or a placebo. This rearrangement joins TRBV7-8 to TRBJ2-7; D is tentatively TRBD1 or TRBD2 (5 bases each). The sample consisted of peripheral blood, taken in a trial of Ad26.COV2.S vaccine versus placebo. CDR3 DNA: TGTGCCAGCAGCTTAGGGGGACCGCGAATCTACGAGCAGTACTTC. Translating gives CASSLGGPRIYEQYF.